The clone carrying this T cell receptor beta chain was counted a few times. Its specificity is unknown. The data originate from a study of blood T cells in healthy people across ages. Then a second PCR, running about 6 to 12 cycles, was carried out with a sample-barcoded 5' primer and a J-beta primer mix. TCRdb passed the 5' RACE reads through MiXCR, listing each CDR3 protein once. The sample consists of hundreds of thousands of distinct CDR3 sequences, about 52% of them appearing once. Study results and limitations: CMV status of donors was not determined, possibly confounding expanded clonotype changes. It was the long-lived donors that had more naive CD4+ cells and higher diversity than aged donors. A conclusive naive versus antigen-experienced comparison was prevented by the unsorted PBMCs. Among T cells, TCR beta diversity per million cells dropped roughly linearly as age rose.

CDR3 length: 15 residues. Germline assignment: CDR1 DFQATT and CDR2 SNEGSKA (reference sequence). Trimming at V came to 0 bases and at J to 6 bases, leaving 7 bases not matched to a gene. The receptor comes from a woman aged 55 to 70 in good health. The sequencing input was blood. The rearrangement joins TRBV20-1 to TRBJ1-2; 10 positions match TRBD1. CDR3 amino acids: CSARDVGTGAHGYTF. For the CDR3, the DNA is TGCAGTGCTAGAGATGTGGGGACAGGGGCCCATGGCTACACCTTC.